This T cell receptor beta chain appears in the sequencing data of a study of blood T cell repertoires in COVID-19. Background on the study: T cells, B-cell-depleted T cells, or PBMCs provided the cDNA or gDNA that served as material.

The CDR3 is 16 residues long. Trimming cost V 4 bases and J 4 bases, with 18 bases left between them. Germline V lookup: CDR1 SEHNR, CDR2 FQNEAQ (reference sequence). Method: immunoSEQ multiplex PCR; TCRdb's copy keeps in-frame clones and lacks some. This sample has more than 200,000 clones; 65% to 85% occur once, and the top ten carry 6.5% to 9%. Input material: PBMCs or T cells enriched from blood (not recorded which). The genes are TRBV7-9 and TRBJ2-3; D is perhaps TRBD2 (5 bases). The clonotype comes from a woman aged 40 to 50 with acute COVID-19. The CDR3, as DNA: TGTGCCAGCAGCTACACCCGAGGGAGCCTGGCAGATACGCAGTATTTT. Protein sequence: CASSYTRGSLADTQYF.